Listed below are T cell receptor beta chains from one sample, sequenced in a study of post-analysis software for immune sequencing data. One entry per CDR3 protein results from TCRdb running MiXCR on the PCR reads. The sample shows 600,000 to 750,000 distinct CDR3 sequences, 55% to 60% of them seen only once. Sequencing was performed on blood. The receptor set was obtained from a girl aged 2 to 10 with multiple sclerosis. CDR3s include the opening cysteine and the closing phenylalanine or tryptophan. Each record gives: D gene, clone size, J gene, V gene, CDR3 DNA, CDR3 protein. A D gene is named only where the DNA matches it firmly. Clone size is given for some rows only: seen once, a few or many times, or a class if the clone is expanded.

d_gene: NA
abundance: many
j_gene: TRBJ2-3
v_gene: TRBV7-2
CDR3nt: TGTGCCAGCAGCTTAGCGGGGGGGCCCCCAGATACGCAGTATTTT
CDR3aa: CASSLAGGPPDTQYF

d_gene: NA
abundance: NA
j_gene: TRBJ1-5
v_gene: TRBV7-2
CDR3nt: TGTGCCAGCAGCGCACAGGGCTCCAATCAGCCCCAGCATTTT
CDR3aa: CASSAQGSNQPQHF

d_gene: NA
abundance: NA
j_gene: TRBJ1-1
v_gene: TRBV20-1
CDR3nt: TGCAGTGCCCAGCGGCAGGGAGACACTGAAGCTTTCTTT
CDR3aa: CSAQRQGDTEAFF

d_gene: NA
abundance: NA
j_gene: TRBJ2-7
v_gene: TRBV6-2/TRBV6-3
CDR3nt: TGTGCCAGCAGTTACTCGCCGCACAGCCTAGTTTCCTACGAGCAGTACTTC
CDR3aa: CASSYSPHSLVSYEQYF

d_gene: NA
abundance: few
j_gene: TRBJ2-7
v_gene: TRBV29-1
CDR3nt: TGCAGCGCTCGCGGCAGGACGGGCGAGCAGTACTTC
CDR3aa: CSARGRTGEQYF

d_gene: NA
abundance: few
j_gene: TRBJ2-5
v_gene: TRBV7-3
CDR3nt: TGTGCCAGCAGCTTAAGTCCTCAGGGGAGAGAGACCCAGTACTTC
CDR3aa: CASSLSPQGRETQYF

d_gene: NA
abundance: few
j_gene: TRBJ2-1
v_gene: TRBV9
CDR3nt: TGTGCCAGCAGCCCCAACCTAGCGCTCTACAATGAGCAGTTCTTC
CDR3aa: CASSPNLALYNEQFF

d_gene: NA
abundance: NA
j_gene: TRBJ2-5
v_gene: TRBV27
CDR3nt: TGTGCCAGCAGTTTATGGGGGAGTCCGGAGACCCAGTACTTC
CDR3aa: CASSLWGSPETQYF

d_gene: NA
abundance: NA
j_gene: TRBJ2-7
v_gene: TRBV5-1
CDR3nt: TGCGCCAGCAGCTTGCCTGCTCCCTACGAGCAGTACTTC
CDR3aa: CASSLPAPYEQYF

d_gene: NA
abundance: few
j_gene: TRBJ2-7
v_gene: TRBV11-2
CDR3nt: TGTGCCAGCAGCTTAGCAGGGTTTAGGAACGAGCAGTACTTC
CDR3aa: CASSLAGFRNEQYF

d_gene: NA
abundance: NA
j_gene: TRBJ2-4
v_gene: TRBV28
CDR3nt: TGTGCCAGCAGTTTAGGAACTATAGCCAAAAACATTCAGTACTTC
CDR3aa: CASSLGTIAKNIQYF

d_gene: NA
abundance: NA
j_gene: TRBJ2-5
v_gene: TRBV20-1
CDR3nt: TGCAGTGCTATTCTCCCGGTAGGGATGGAGGAGACCCAGTACTTC
CDR3aa: CSAILPVGMEETQYF

d_gene: NA
abundance: NA
j_gene: TRBJ2-7
v_gene: TRBV2
CDR3nt: TGTGCCAGCAGGAGGGGGTTGACTCCCGACTACGAGCAGTACTTC
CDR3aa: CASRRGLTPDYEQYF

d_gene: TRBD2
abundance: NA
j_gene: TRBJ2-7
v_gene: TRBV18
CDR3nt: TGTGCCAGCTCACCAAGGGTCCTAGCGGGGTCCTACGAGCAGTACTTC
CDR3aa: CASSPRVLAGSYEQYF

d_gene: NA
abundance: NA
j_gene: TRBJ1-2
v_gene: TRBV24-1
CDR3nt: TGTGCCACCAGTGATGGGGGGATAGGGGACATCTACACCTTC
CDR3aa: CATSDGGIGDIYTF

d_gene: TRBD2
abundance: NA
j_gene: TRBJ2-5
v_gene: TRBV4-3
CDR3nt: TGCGCCAGCAGCCTTCAAACGGAGCGGGGGCGAAAAGAGACCCAGTACTTC
CDR3aa: CASSLQTERGRKETQYF

d_gene: NA
abundance: NA
j_gene: TRBJ2-1
v_gene: TRBV18
CDR3nt: TGTGCCAGCTCACCATTGACACGCTTCTACAATGAGCAGTTCTTC
CDR3aa: CASSPLTRFYNEQFF

d_gene: TRBD2
abundance: NA
j_gene: TRBJ2-7
v_gene: TRBV20-1
CDR3nt: TGCAGTGCCCTCTCACGGGGGCTAGCGGGAGGGCGAAGTTACGAGCAGTACTTC
CDR3aa: CSALSRGLAGGRSYEQYF

d_gene: NA
abundance: NA
j_gene: TRBJ2-7
v_gene: TRBV5-1
CDR3nt: TGCGCCGGCAGGGACCTCTACGAGCAGTACTTC
CDR3aa: CAGRDLYEQYF

d_gene: NA
abundance: few
j_gene: TRBJ2-1
v_gene: TRBV6-5
CDR3nt: TGTGCCAGCAGTTACTCTCTAGCGAATGAGCAGTTCTTC
CDR3aa: CASSYSLANEQFF

d_gene: NA
abundance: NA
j_gene: TRBJ1-2
v_gene: TRBV25-1
CDR3nt: TGTGCCAGCAGTGATAGGGGGGCTAGCTATGGCCACACCTTC
CDR3aa: CASSDRGASYGHTF

d_gene: TRBD2
abundance: NA
j_gene: TRBJ2-7
v_gene: TRBV9
CDR3nt: TGTGCCGGCAGCTCGACTAGCGGGAGCTTCGAGCAGTACTTC
CDR3aa: CAGSSTSGSFEQYF

d_gene: NA
abundance: NA
j_gene: TRBJ1-2
v_gene: TRBV29-1
CDR3nt: TGCAGCGTTGAGCTAACGGGACCAGACTATGGCTACACCTTC
CDR3aa: CSVELTGPDYGYTF

d_gene: NA
abundance: NA
j_gene: TRBJ2-5
v_gene: TRBV21-1
CDR3nt: TGTGCCAGCAGCAAATCGGACACAAAAGAGACCCAGTACTTC
CDR3aa: CASSKSDTKETQYF

d_gene: NA
abundance: NA
j_gene: TRBJ2-7
v_gene: TRBV12-3/TRBV12-4
CDR3nt: TGTGCCAGCAGTTCCCGACAGGCGGGGGAGCAGTACTTC
CDR3aa: CASSSRQAGEQYF

d_gene: NA
abundance: once
j_gene: TRBJ2-1
v_gene: TRBV7-9
CDR3nt: TGTGCCAGCAGTGTAGGGCTAGCGAGTGAGCAGTTCTTC
CDR3aa: CASSVGLASEQFF

d_gene: TRBD2
abundance: NA
j_gene: TRBJ2-5
v_gene: TRBV12-3/TRBV12-4
CDR3nt: TGTGCCAGCAGTTTAACTAGCGGGAGTGGCCAAGAGACCCAGTACTTC
CDR3aa: CASSLTSGSGQETQYF

d_gene: NA
abundance: few
j_gene: TRBJ2-7
v_gene: TRBV20-1
CDR3nt: TGCAGTGCTAGTAGCGACTACCGTTCCTACGAGCAGTACTTC
CDR3aa: CSASSDYRSYEQYF

d_gene: TRBD2
abundance: few
j_gene: TRBJ2-1
v_gene: TRBV20-1
CDR3nt: TGCAGTGCTAGATCTCATTGGACTAGCGGCCTGAGCTCCTACAATGAGCAGTTCTTC
CDR3aa: CSARSHWTSGLSSYNEQFF

d_gene: NA
abundance: NA
j_gene: TRBJ2-1
v_gene: TRBV12-3/TRBV12-4
CDR3nt: TGTGCCAGCACTCCATGGATGGGGGAGGACAATGAGCAGTTCTTC
CDR3aa: CASTPWMGEDNEQFF

d_gene: NA
abundance: NA
j_gene: TRBJ2-1
v_gene: TRBV2
CDR3nt: TGTGCCAGCAGTGTAACCGAGACGGGGTCCTACAATGAGCAGTTCTTC
CDR3aa: CASSVTETGSYNEQFF

d_gene: NA
abundance: NA
j_gene: TRBJ2-3
v_gene: TRBV20-1
CDR3nt: TGCAGTGCTAGAGCGTTCCGGGACCCTCGGTTACGCACAGATACGCAGTATTTT
CDR3aa: CSARAFRDPRLRTDTQYF

d_gene: NA
abundance: NA
j_gene: TRBJ2-1
v_gene: TRBV10-1
CDR3nt: TGCGCCAGCAACGGGGAGCAGTTCTTC
CDR3aa: CASNGEQFF

d_gene: TRBD1
abundance: NA
j_gene: TRBJ2-7
v_gene: TRBV9
CDR3nt: TGTGCCAGCAGCGTAAGGGGACAGTCCTACGAGCAGTACTTC
CDR3aa: CASSVRGQSYEQYF

d_gene: NA
abundance: NA
j_gene: TRBJ2-3
v_gene: TRBV20-1
CDR3nt: TGCAGTCCTTCGGGCATCGGCACAGATACGCAGTATTTT
CDR3aa: CSPSGIGTDTQYF

d_gene: NA
abundance: NA
j_gene: TRBJ1-2
v_gene: TRBV7-2
CDR3nt: TGTGCCAGCAGCCAGACCCGAGGCCCGGGTTATGGCTACACCTTC
CDR3aa: CASSQTRGPGYGYTF

d_gene: NA
abundance: NA
j_gene: TRBJ1-4
v_gene: TRBV5-5
CDR3nt: TGTGCCAGCAGCTTGGGGGCCGGACACGCAACTAATGAAAAACTGTTTTTT
CDR3aa: CASSLGAGHATNEKLFF

d_gene: TRBD2
abundance: few
j_gene: TRBJ2-7
v_gene: TRBV20-1
CDR3nt: TGCAGTGCTAGGGATGTAGCGGGATCTAACGAGCAGTACTTC
CDR3aa: CSARDVAGSNEQYF

d_gene: NA
abundance: NA
j_gene: TRBJ1-2
v_gene: TRBV27
CDR3nt: TGTGCCAGCAGTCCAAGAGACAGGTTATGGGGGTATGGCTACACCTTC
CDR3aa: CASSPRDRLWGYGYTF

d_gene: NA
abundance: NA
j_gene: TRBJ1-2
v_gene: TRBV10-2
CDR3nt: TGCGCCAGCAGTGAGGTTCTATCTGGTGGCTACACCTTC
CDR3aa: CASSEVLSGGYTF

d_gene: NA
abundance: NA
j_gene: TRBJ2-1
v_gene: TRBV4-3
CDR3nt: TGCGCCAGCAGCCAAGATACGGAACCGTACAATGGGCAGTTCTTC
CDR3aa: CASSQDTEPYNGQFF